The T cell receptor beta chain under discussion was sequenced for a study of spatial heterogeneity in lung cancer. The length of the CDR3 is 18 residues. V shed 9 bases and J shed 4 bases, with 31 bases lying between them. Looked up from germline, CDR1 is SGHAT and CDR2 is FQNNGV. This clonotype is termed medium-sized. What it binds is not known. Since the library was made to target alpha chains, this beta chain is a stray read and its abundance is not meaningful. Time point denoted: sample taken at primary tumor resection. Each CDR3 protein is one row after TCRdb ran MiXCR on the 5' RACE reads. The data contain roughly 3,800 distinct CDR3 sequences, 5.1% of them singletons. General study results and limits: Higher tumor mutation counts went along with higher counts of expanded intratumoral alpha and beta TCRs.

The sequences come from lung tumor tissue, collected at surgery. The receptor comes from a female donor with early-stage non-small cell lung cancer. This chain links TRBV11-2 with TRBJ2-7; TRBD1 is a possible D gene (9 bases). The CDR3 nucleotides are TGTGCCAGTAACCGTGGGTGGGGGACAGGGTCTAGCGGGTACGAGCAGTACTTC. Translated, it gives CASNRGWGTGSSGYEQYF.